The present entry profiles one T cell receptor beta chain with its context. The table came from immunoSEQ multiplex PCR; TCRdb's copy has only in-frame clones and leaves some out. The sample comprises about 1.1 million clones, around three quarters of which are singletons, and more than 0.85% rests with the top ten. The data are from a study of shared clonotypes between healthy human individuals. Trimming took off 5 bases at V and 5 bases at J, with 16 bases between the two ends. The CDR3 contains 14 residues. Germline CDR1 reads SNHLY; CDR2 reads FYNNEI. The sequence derives from a young man in good health. Some clones in this sample may be carry-over from other donors' samples. This chain connects TRBV2 to TRBJ2-7; no clear D gene. Material: memory CD4+ T cells from PBMCs. This sample's subset: CD45RA-negative fraction. Here the CDR3 DNA reads TGTGCCAGCAGTAACATAATACGGTCCAACGAGCAGTACTTC. Translating gives CASSNIIRSNEQYF. Using reference TRBV2 and TRBJ2-7 for the parts outside the CDR3, the full variable domain is EPEVTQTPSHQVTQMGQEVILRCVPISNHLYFYWYRQILGQKVEFLVSFYNNEISEKSEIFDDQFSVERPDGSNFTLKIRSTKLEDSAMYFCASSNIIRSNEQYFGPGTRLTVT.